This is a list of T cell receptor beta chains from one sample in a study of monozygotic twins with inflammatory bowel disease. TCRdb reworked the 5' RACE reads into one entry per CDR3 protein, no DNA. The sample includes 110,000 to 150,000 distinct CDR3 sequences. Sequenced material: blood. The origin of the receptors is a human donor with ulcerative colitis or Crohn's disease, or a healthy co-twin of an affected twin (not recorded which). Each CDR3 is given with its conserved first and last residue. Fields, in order: V gene, J gene, CDR3 protein.

>TRBV7-2|TRBJ1-5
CASTLGRGRNQPQHF
>TRBV5-1|TRBJ2-2
CASSLVIMQGNGELFF
>TRBV7-9|TRBJ2-1
CASSSGTRNGNEQFF
>TRBV27|TRBJ2-5
CASSPPTGAVGETQYF
>TRBV5-1|TRBJ1-5
CASSLEGVNQTQHF
>TRBV7-2|TRBJ1-1
CASSWEDRVGNTEAFF
>TRBV10-3|TRBJ2-5
CAISATGDQETQYF
>TRBV9|TRBJ2-7
CASSRDRTYEQYF
>TRBV27|TRBJ2-3
CASSPRTGVPPDTQYF
>TRBV24-1|TRBJ2-3
CATSDPGVSTDTQYF
>TRBV29-1|TRBJ2-7
CSVARAQGEQYF
>TRBV28|TRBJ2-1
CASRSSGNSYNEQFF
>TRBV29-1|TRBJ1-5
CSVGGINQPQHF
>TRBV19|TRBJ1-1
CASQGNTEAFF
>TRBV6-5|TRBJ2-5
CASSWGTDQETQYF
>TRBV27|TRBJ1-2
CASSSPPGYGYTF
>TRBV12-5|TRBJ2-3
CASGLTGEKDTQYF
>TRBV7-2|TRBJ2-4
CASSLQGGKNIQYF
>TRBV5-1|TRBJ2-3
CASKPSGERTDTQYF
>TRBV7-2|TRBJ2-3
CASSLWAGADTQYF
>TRBV12-3/TRBV12-4|TRBJ1-6
CASSLEGKSPLHF
>TRBV24-1|TRBJ2-3
CATSEPGRGAGNTQYF
>TRBV29-1|TRBJ2-7
CSVEGPGYEQYF
>TRBV9|TRBJ2-3
CASSVTYRGLATDTQYF
>TRBV3-1|TRBJ1-1
CASSHKVNLRMDTEAFF
>TRBV29-1|TRBJ2-5
CSVGLSGTGYGETQYF
>TRBV5-6|TRBJ1-2
CASSLAGESNYGYTF
>TRBV5-5|TRBJ1-6
CASSLTRDRGSPLHF
>TRBV20-1|TRBJ2-1
CSARLAGPYNEQFF
>TRBV20-1|TRBJ1-5
CSARTGQLNSNQPQHF
>TRBV18|TRBJ2-3
CASSPPGTDTQYF
>TRBV11-1|TRBJ1-6
CASSQDRSASYNSPLHF
>TRBV5-1|TRBJ1-1
CASSLESNTEAFF
>TRBV7-9|TRBJ2-1
CASSPPGLAIHEQFF
>TRBV7-6|TRBJ2-3
CASSRSGSSDTQYF
>TRBV20-1|TRBJ1-1
CSATKALTLTPTEAFF
>TRBV5-1|TRBJ2-1
CASSRGLDYNEQFF
>TRBV15|TRBJ2-1
CATSRVGRAKRNEQFF
>TRBV5-1|TRBJ1-1
CASSLANNRNTEAFF